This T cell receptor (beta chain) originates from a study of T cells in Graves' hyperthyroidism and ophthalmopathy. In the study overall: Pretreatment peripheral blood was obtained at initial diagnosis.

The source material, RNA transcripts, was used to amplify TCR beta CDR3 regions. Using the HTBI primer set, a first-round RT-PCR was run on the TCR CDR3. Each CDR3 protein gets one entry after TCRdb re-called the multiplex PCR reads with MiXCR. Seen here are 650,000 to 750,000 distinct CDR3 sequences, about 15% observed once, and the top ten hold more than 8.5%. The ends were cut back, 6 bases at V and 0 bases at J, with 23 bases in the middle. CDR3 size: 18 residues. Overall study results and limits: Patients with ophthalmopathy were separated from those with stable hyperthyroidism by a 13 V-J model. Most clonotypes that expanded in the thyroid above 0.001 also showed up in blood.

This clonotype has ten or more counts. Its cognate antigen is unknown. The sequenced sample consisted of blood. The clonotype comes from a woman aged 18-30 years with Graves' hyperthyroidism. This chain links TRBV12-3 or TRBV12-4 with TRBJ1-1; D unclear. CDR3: CASSPMAGVQLMNTEAFF. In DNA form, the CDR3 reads TGTGCCAGCAGCCCGATGGCCGGCGTCCAGCTTATGAACACTGAAGCTTTCTTT.